This TCR beta chain was sequenced in a study of identical twins. Notes on the study in general: Insertions were fewer in abundant cord blood beta clonotypes, whereas memory repertoires showed none of this pattern. Model-predicted out-of-frame TCR alpha sharing fell below observed values in monozygotic twins.

It was template switching that added a universal primer site, and there were unique molecular identifiers on the cDNA. One entry per CDR3 protein, called by TCRdb with MiXCR from the 5' RACE reads. The sample holds 1.5 million to 2 million distinct CDR3 sequences, roughly 35% seen once. CDR3 length: 15 residues. Germline V lookup: CDR1 SGHRS, CDR2 YFSETQ. V lost 5 bases, J lost 1 base, and 15 bases lay in between. This clonotype was picked up a small number of times. The antigen is unknown. V and J are TRBV5-1 and TRBJ1-1; no definite D call. The clonotype originates from a newborn girl in good health. What was sequenced was cord blood. CDR3 residues: CASRTNAAGNTEAFF. For the CDR3, the DNA is TGCGCCAGCAGAACAAACGCGGCAGGGAACACTGAAGCTTTCTTT.